This T cell receptor (beta chain) stems from a study of naive and memory T cell subsets. Study-level results: In CD4 and CD8 cells, diversity dropped from naive through EMRA. No ground truth validated the naive and memory repertoire findings.

The CDR3 totals 16 residues. The germline V gene encodes CDR1 SGHTA and CDR2 FQGNSA. V was trimmed by 3 bases and J by 7 bases, leaving 19 bases between them. The beta constant-region primer was an equimolar mix of two oligonucleotides covering TRBC1 and TRBC2. A 12-nucleotide UMI and the SP2 primer were added to the cDNA 3' end by oligonucleotide ligation. From the UMI-ligation and nested PCR reads, TCRdb called clonotypes with MiXCR, one entry per CDR3 protein. The sample holds under 100,000 distinct CDR3 sequences; roughly 7% are singletons and the top ten take 1.6%. As regards this clonotype: Its antigen is currently unknown.

This chain links TRBV7-2 with TRBJ2-1, with TRBD1 as a possible D gene (6 bases). This receptor was obtained from a human donor in good health. The sequenced sample consisted of central memory CD4+ T cells from blood. Here the CDR3 DNA reads TGTGCCAGCAGCTTCCGGCAGGGCCCGAGGGGGAATGAGCAGTTCTTC. Encoded protein: CASSFRQGPRGNEQFF.